Reported below is one TCR beta chain. The sample comes from a study of blood T cell repertoires in COVID-19. The overall study: The United States, Italy and Spain supplied acute and convalescent COVID-19 samples.

The protocol was immunoSEQ multiplex PCR, while the TCRdb copy is restricted to in-frame clones and leaves out a portion. The sample lists some 150,000 clones, 80% occurring once. The CDR3 sequence is 13 residues long. Per the germline V gene, CDR1 is MGHDK and CDR2 is SYGVNS. V was trimmed by 6 bases and J by 1 base, leaving 7 bases between them. This sequence was found in a man aged 55 to 69 with active or convalescent COVID-19. Source material: peripheral blood. V is TRBV25-1 and J is TRBJ1-3; D uncertain. The CDR3 here is CASSRGSGNTIYF. CDR3 sequence (DNA): TGTGCCAGCAGCCGAGGTTCTGGAAACACCATATATTTT.